These 17 T cell receptor beta chains were all obtained from the same sample, sequenced in a study of blood T cell repertoires in COVID-19. The data were produced by immunoSEQ multiplex PCR, yet TCRdb's version contains in-frame clones alone and is incomplete. The table records 350,000 to 400,000 clones, more than 75% of them present only once. Sequencing used PBMCs or T cells enriched from blood (not recorded which). The receptors shown here come from a woman in her late teens or twenties who had recovered from COVID-19.

The chain links TRBV7-2 to TRBJ1-2, with no clear D. CDR1 and CDR2 (germline): SGHTA, FQGNSA. This CDR3 is built from 13 residues. V was clipped by 0 bases and J by 6 bases, with 8 bases between them. The DNA for the CDR3 is TGTGCCAGCAGCTTAGCCACAGCAAATGGCTACACCTTC. Its translation is CASSLATANGYTF.

V is TRBV28 and J is TRBJ1-1; no clear D. The CDR3 is made up of 13 amino acids. Germline V gene sequence: CDR1 MDHEN, CDR2 SYDVKM. V was clipped by 2 bases and J by 1 base, with 5 bases between them. The DNA of the CDR3 is TGTGCCAGCAGTTTAACGGGGAACACTGAAGCTTTCTTT. The encoded protein is CASSLTGNTEAFF.

The rearrangement joins TRBV3-1 (or the pseudogene TRBV3-2) to TRBJ1-6; 8 bases map to TRBD1. The CDR3 is 15 residues long. After removal of 3 bases from V and 9 bases from J, the junction contained 7 bases not matched to a gene. Looked up from germline, CDR1 is LGHDT and CDR2 is YNNKEL (reference sequence). CDR3 bases: TGTGCCAGCAGCCATGGGCACAGGGGGACTTCACCCCTCCACTTT. Its protein is CASSHGHRGTSPLHF.

V is TRBV5-1 and J is TRBJ1-5, with D possibly being TRBD1 (5 bases). Trimming took off 0 bases at V and 2 bases at J, with 12 bases between the two ends. The germline CDR1 and CDR2 sequences are SGHRS and YFSETQ. The CDR3 totals 16 residues. The chain's CDR3 is CASSLEGQGGNQPQHF. DNA for the CDR3: TGCGCCAGCAGCTTGGAGGGGCAGGGCGGCAATCAGCCCCAGCATTTT. The full variable domain, in which reference TRBV5-1 and TRBJ1-5 provide the parts outside the CDR3, is KAGVTQTPRYLIKTRGQQVTLSCSPISGHRSVSWYQQTPGQGLQFLFEYFSETQRNKGNFPGRFSGRQFSNSRSEMNVSTLELGDSALYLCASSLEGQGGNQPQHFGDGTRLSIL.

The gene calls are TRBV20-1 and TRBJ2-5; a weak D match, TRBD1 (5 bases). Germline V gene data show CDR1 as DFQATT and CDR2 as SNEGSKA (reference sequence). The CDR3 has 11 amino acids. Trimming stripped 4 bases from V and 4 bases from J, with 7 bases between. The chain's CDR3 is CSAKRGETQYF. The CDR3 DNA follows: TGCAGTGCTAAAAGGGGAGAGACCCAGTACTTC.

The chain has TRBV19 and TRBJ1-2; 8 nucleotides agree with TRBD1. The length of the CDR3 is 13 residues. The junction had 8 bases not matched to a gene; V was cut back by 7 bases and J by 7 bases. Germline lookup yields CDR1 LNHDA and CDR2 SQIVND (reference sequence). The CDR3 nucleotides are TGTGCCAGTACCCTCGGACAGGGCGGTGGCTACACCTTC. Protein sequence: CASTLGQGGGYTF. The variable domain in full, completed from reference TRBV19 and TRBJ1-2, reads DGGITQSPKYLFRKEGQNVTLSCEQNLNHDAMYWYRQDPGQGLRLIYYSQIVNDFQKGDIAEGYSVSREKKESFPLTVTSAQKNPTAFYLCASTLGQGGGYTFGSGTRLTVV.

This chain uses TRBV7-8 with TRBJ1-2; TRBD1 is a possible D gene (6 bases). V lost 5 bases, J lost 3 bases, and 19 bases lay in between. Germline CDR1 SGHVS, CDR2 FQNEAQ. This CDR3 comprises 16 residues. Here the CDR3 reads CASSPDDGRGDYGYTF. In DNA, the CDR3 is TGTGCCAGCAGCCCGGACGACGGGAGGGGGGACTATGGCTACACCTTC. Full variable domain (remainder filled in from reference TRBV7-8 and TRBJ1-2): GAGVSQSPRYKVAKRGQDVALRCDPISGHVSLFWYQQALGQGPEFLTYFQNEAQLDKSGLPSDRFFAERPEGSVSTLKIQRTQQEDSAVYLCASSPDDGRGDYGYTFGSGTRLTVV.

This rearrangement joins TRBV9 to TRBJ2-3; possibly TRBD2 for D (7 bases). The V end was cut by 2 bases, the J end by 3 bases, with 13 bases between. This CDR3 region has 15 residues. CDR1 is SGDLS, CDR2 YYNGEE, per germline. The DNA for the CDR3 is TGTGCCAGCAGCGTGAGGGGGGGCCCTACAGATACGCAGTATTTT. As protein: CASSVRGGPTDTQYF.

The chain uses TRBV7-2 and TRBJ2-3; D not certain. CDR3 length: 14 amino acids. Germline-derived CDR1 and CDR2 are SGHTA and FQGNSA. The germline V and J ends were trimmed by 4 bases and 2 bases, with 10 bases remaining between them. The CDR3 region is CASSSRVFTDTQYF. The CDR3 DNA sequence: TGTGCCAGCAGCTCCCGCGTCTTCACAGATACGCAGTATTTT.

This clone occurred a few times. The chain couples TRBV3-1 (or the pseudogene TRBV3-2) to TRBJ1-2; weak D call: TRBD1 (5 bases). This CDR3 is built from 13 residues. V lost 0 bases to trimming and J lost 8 bases, with 10 bases between them. The germline V gene encodes CDR1 LGHDT and CDR2 YNNKEL (reference sequence). CDR3 region: CASSQEAGVGYTF. DNA for the CDR3: TGTGCCAGCAGCCAAGAAGCGGGGGTCGGCTACACCTTC.

The chain couples TRBV11-2 to TRBJ1-2; 7 bases align to TRBD1. V lost 5 bases to trimming and J lost 3 bases; unmatched junction nucleotides: 12. The CDR3 has 16 amino acids. The germline V gene encodes CDR1 SGHAT and CDR2 FQNNGV. CDR3: CASSPSPEGGHYGYTF. The CDR3 DNA is TGTGCCAGCAGCCCGAGCCCGGAAGGGGGCCACTATGGCTACACCTTC.

CDR3 sequence (DNA): TGTGCCAGCAGCTCAGGTCGGATAGAAAACATTCAGTACTTC. Residues: CASSSGRIENIQYF. The chain has TRBV7-9 and TRBJ2-4; no clear D. CDR3 length: 14 amino acids. The V gene's germline CDR1 is SEHNR and CDR2 FQNEAQ (reference sequence). V lost 4 bases and J lost 5, with 12 bases in between.

The V and J genes are TRBV6-4 and TRBJ2-3; weak D call: TRBD2 (7 bases). CDR3 length equals 15 residues. Germline loops: CDR1 MRHNA, CDR2 SNTAGT. Trimming pared 3 bases from V and 5 bases from J, leaving 15 bases between. The CDR3: CASSERGGAGDTQYF. The CDR3 DNA follows: TGTGCCAGCAGTGAAAGAGGGGGGGCTGGAGATACGCAGTATTTT.

The chain recombines TRBV2 with TRBJ2-3; 10 positions agree with TRBD2. The CDR3 is 14 residues long. The J segment lost 2 bases and the V segment lost 7 bases, leaving 3 bases of the junction unmatched. In germline, CDR1 is SNHLY, CDR2 FYNNEI. The CDR3: CASTLAGPTDTQYF. CDR3 nucleotides: TGTGCCAGCACACTAGCGGGACCCACAGATACGCAGTATTTT.

The CDR3 sequence: CASSLPGVSDTGELFF. As DNA, the CDR3 is TGTGCCAGCAGCTTACCAGGGGTATCGGACACCGGGGAGCTGTTTTTT. V usage is TRBV5-4 and J usage is TRBJ2-2, with a tentative D call TRBD1 (6 bases). CDR1 SGHNT and CDR2 YYREEE come from the germline V gene (reference sequence). The CDR3 has 16 residues. Trimming cost V 2 bases and J 3 bases, with 14 bases left between them.

This clone was observed a single time. The DNA of the CDR3 is TGCGCCAGCAGCCAAGACGGGACAGGGAACTACCCCTACGAGCAGTACTTC. Protein: CASSQDGTGNYPYEQYF. V usage is TRBV5-1 and J usage is TRBJ2-7; 9 positions agree with TRBD1. Trimming cost V 4 bases and J 2 bases; bases outside gene matches: 13. The CDR3 has 17 residues. Germline loops: CDR1 SGHRS, CDR2 YFSETQ.

The V and J genes are TRBV28 and TRBJ2-2; 7 bases line up with TRBD1. The CDR3 length is 15 residues. V trimming: 7 bases; J trimming: 4 bases; junction bases outside the gene matches: 9. Germline V gene data show CDR1 as MDHEN and CDR2 as SYDVKM. CDR3 protein: CASMVQGVGTGELFF. DNA of the CDR3: TGTGCCAGCATGGTTCAGGGGGTTGGCACCGGGGAGCTGTTTTTT.